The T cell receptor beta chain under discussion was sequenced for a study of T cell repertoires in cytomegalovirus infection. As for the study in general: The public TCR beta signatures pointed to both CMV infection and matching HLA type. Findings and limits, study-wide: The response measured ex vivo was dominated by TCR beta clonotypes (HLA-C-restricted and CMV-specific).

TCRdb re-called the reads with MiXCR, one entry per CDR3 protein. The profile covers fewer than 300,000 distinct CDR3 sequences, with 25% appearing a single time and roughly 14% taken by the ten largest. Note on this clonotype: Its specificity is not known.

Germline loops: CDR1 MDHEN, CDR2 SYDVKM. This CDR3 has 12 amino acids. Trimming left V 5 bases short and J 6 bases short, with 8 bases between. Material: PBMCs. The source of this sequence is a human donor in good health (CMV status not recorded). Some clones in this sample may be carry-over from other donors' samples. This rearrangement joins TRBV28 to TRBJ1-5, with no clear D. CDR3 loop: CASSPLVQPQHF. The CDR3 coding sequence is TGTGCCAGCAGTCCCCTCGTTCAGCCCCAGCATTTT.